This TCR beta chain originates from a study of T cell repertoires in cytomegalovirus infection. Germline loops: CDR1 SGHDN, CDR2 FVKESK. There are 14 residues in the CDR3. Trimming removed 6 bases at V and 5 bases at J, with 14 bases between. Comment on this clonotype: Its matching antigen is unknown.

TCRdb re-called the reads through MiXCR, storing one row per CDR3 protein. The table includes some 900,000 distinct CDR3 sequences, 32% detected once. The source material was cultured CD8+ T cells from PBMCs, sampled from culture after CMV antigen stimulation. This clonotype was obtained from a human donor in good health (CMV status not recorded). Some clones in this sample may be carry-over from other donors' samples. The chain links TRBV14 to TRBJ2-1, with D perhaps TRBD2 (6 bases). The CDR3 nucleotides read TGTGCCAGCAGGGGGGGTAATAAGGACAATGAGCAGTTCTTC. Protein sequence: CASRGGNKDNEQFF.